What follows are 21 T cell receptor beta chains derived from one specimen sequenced in a study of shared clonotypes between healthy human individuals. Measured with immunoSEQ multiplex PCR; TCRdb has only the in-frame clones, and not every one. The table has about 2 million clones, about 95% seen once. The sequenced sample was naive CD4+ T cells sorted from blood. Subset of the sample: CD45RA+ positively selected. These receptors were collected from a young man in good health.

V gene TRBV7-2 combines with J gene TRBJ1-6; no clear D. The CDR3 runs 15 residues. Looked up from germline, CDR1 is SGHTA and CDR2 is FQGNSA. The ends were cut back, 1 base at V and 7 bases at J, with 11 bases in the middle. CDR3 sequence (DNA): TGTGCCAGCAGCTTAGTATTAGGGTACAATTCACCCCTCCACTTT. Its translation is CASSLVLGYNSPLHF.

V is TRBV4-3 and J is TRBJ2-5; D call uncertain. Germline lookup yields CDR1 LGHNA and CDR2 YSLEER. V lost 0 bases, J lost 4 bases, and 15 bases lay in between. CDR3 length equals 16 residues. CDR3 sequence reads: CASSQDYGRVSETQYF. The CDR3 coding sequence is TGCGCCAGCAGCCAAGATTACGGAAGGGTGTCAGAGACCCAGTACTTC.

The rearrangement uses TRBV28 and TRBJ1-2, with D perhaps TRBD1 (5 bases). Germline CDR1 and CDR2: MDHEN and SYDVKM. The CDR3 has 17 residues. Trimming took 3 bases from V and 5 from J, leaving 22 bases between them. CDR3 in DNA: TGTGCCAGCAGTTTCGTTCAGGGCCCCGGGGGGTTTTATGGCTACACCTTC. Its protein product is CASSFVQGPGGFYGYTF.

This clone was detected only once. The chain joins TRBV11-3 to TRBJ2-1; TRBD2 aligns across 9 bases. Germline V gene sequence: CDR1 SGHNT, CDR2 YENEEA. V dropped 4 bases and J dropped 9; count of bases not matched to a gene: 4. The CDR3 is 13 amino acids. The CDR3 sequence: CASSSREGAEQFF. DNA of the CDR3: TGTGCCAGCAGCTCGCGGGAGGGGGCTGAGCAGTTCTTC. The full variable domain, completed using reference TRBV11-3 and TRBJ2-1, is EAGVVQSPRYKIIEKKQPVAFWCNPISGHNTLYWYLQNLGQGPELLIRYENEEAVDDSQLPKDRFSAERLKGVDSTLKIQPAELGDSAVYLCASSSREGAEQFFGPGTRLTVL.

The gene calls are TRBV5-1 and TRBJ1-1; D call uncertain. This CDR3 contains 15 residues. The V end was cut by 0 bases, the J end by 2 bases, with 11 bases between. Germline V lookup: CDR1 SGHRS, CDR2 YFSETQ. The CDR3 here is CASSLVVRSNTEAFF. The CDR3 region has the DNA TGCGCCAGCAGCTTGGTCGTACGGAGTAACACTGAAGCTTTCTTT. Combining the CDR3 with reference TRBV5-1 and TRBJ1-1 gives the whole variable domain KAGVTQTPRYLIKTRGQQVTLSCSPISGHRSVSWYQQTPGQGLQFLFEYFSETQRNKGNFPGRFSGRQFSNSRSEMNVSTLELGDSALYLCASSLVVRSNTEAFFGQGTRLTVV.

The chain links TRBV28 to TRBJ2-4, with 11 nucleotides matching TRBD2. The CDR3 spans 19 residues. Losses at the gene ends were 6 bases for V and 3 bases for J; bases not matched to a gene: 16. Germline values: CDR1 MDHEN, CDR2 SYDVKM. In nucleotides, the CDR3 is TGTGCCAGCAGCCAAAACTTACCCGGGACTAGCGGTAACAAAAACATTCAGTACTTC. Protein product: CASSQNLPGTSGNKNIQYF. The whole variable domain, filled in from reference TRBV28 and TRBJ2-4, reads DVKVTQSSRYLVKRTGEKVFLECVQDMDHENMFWYRQDPGLGLRLIYFSYDVKMKEKGDIPEGYSVSREKKERFSLILESASTNQTSMYLCASSQNLPGTSGNKNIQYFGAGTRLSVL.

A single count supports this clone. The chain has TRBV6-1 and TRBJ2-5; TRBD2 agrees at 9 bases. Germline trimming cut 0 bases from V and 5 bases from J; bases unmatched to any gene: 7. The CDR3 has 16 residues. The germline CDR1 and CDR2 sequences are MNHNS and SASEGT. The chain's CDR3 is CASSEALGLASETQYF. The CDR3 coding sequence is TGTGCCAGCAGTGAAGCGCTGGGACTAGCAAGCGAGACCCAGTACTTC.

V gene TRBV5-4 combines with J gene TRBJ2-7, with D possibly TRBD1 on 6 matching bases. Germline lookup yields CDR1 SGHNT and CDR2 YYREEE (reference sequence). Deletions cut 4 bases from V and 7 bases from J, with 24 bases between. This CDR3 contains 16 residues. The CDR3 region is CASSRVLGGLLGEQYF. Here the CDR3 DNA reads TGTGCCAGCAGCAGGGTCCTTGGGGGCCTACTGGGTGAGCAGTACTTC.

The V call is TRBV4-3, the J call TRBJ2-3; 7 bases are a match to TRBD2. The CDR3 covers 17 residues. V was clipped by 4 bases and J by 2 bases; unmatched bases: 12. The V gene's germline CDR1 is LGHNA and CDR2 YSLEER. DNA of the CDR3: TGCGCCAGCAGCCTGGGGGGGGGAGCTTCCACCACAGATACGCAGTATTTT. Encoded protein: CASSLGGGASTTDTQYF.

The V call is TRBV10-3, the J call TRBJ1-4, with D perhaps TRBD1 (6 bases). The CDR3 is made up of 14 amino acids. Germline loops: CDR1 ENHRY, CDR2 SYGVKD. Between the trimmed V and J ends, which lost 2 bases and 7 bases, there was a span of 11 bases. CDR3 sequence: CAISEEGHSEKLFF. The CDR3 DNA reads TGTGCCATCAGTGAGGAGGGACACAGTGAAAAACTGTTTTTT.

The chain recombines TRBV27 with TRBJ1-4; TRBD1 agrees at 7 bases. The CDR3 covers 15 residues. Germline V lookup: CDR1 MNHEY, CDR2 SMNVEV (reference sequence). With V trimmed by 6 bases and J by 6 bases, 10 bases remained unmatched. CDR3 coding DNA: TGTGCCAGCAGCGGTGAGGGGGCCCGGCATGAAAAACTGTTTTTT. Translation: CASSGEGARHEKLFF.

The chain couples TRBV5-1 to TRBJ1-2; D uncertain. Germline loops: CDR1 SGHRS, CDR2 YFSETQ. V was cut by 7 bases and J by 4 bases, with 11 bases left in between. CDR3 length: 12 amino acids. The CDR3 bases are TGCGCCAGCGCCGGCACCGGCTATGGCTACACCTTC. As protein: CASAGTGYGYTF.

Comment on this clone: The sample carries other DNA sequences with the same CDR3. This chain uses TRBV27 with TRBJ1-2; TRBD1 matches at 10 bases. The CDR3 has 15 amino acids. The V gene's germline CDR1 is MNHEY and CDR2 SMNVEV (reference sequence). V gave up 5 bases and J gave up 4 bases; unmatched junction bases: 7. The CDR3 loop reads CASSPRDRGSYGYTF. The CDR3 DNA is TGTGCCAGCAGTCCAAGGGACAGGGGATCCTATGGCTACACCTTC.

The chain is built from TRBV5-1 and TRBJ2-1; D uncertain. The length of the CDR3 is 11 residues. Germline assignment: CDR1 SGHRS and CDR2 YFSETQ. Trimming pared 4 bases from V and 8 bases from J, leaving 7 bases between. The CDR3 bases are TGCGCCAGCAGCGACGTCTATGAGCAGTTCTTC. Its protein is CASSDVYEQFF.

About this clone itself: Its ends do not fully match the called genes, so a read error is possible. V gene TRBV11-2 combines with J gene TRBJ1-6; D possibly corresponds to TRBD1 (6 bases). The germline gives CDR1 SGHAT, CDR2 FQNNGV. This CDR3 has 15 amino acids. The CDR3: CASSLVRQGRSPLHF. CDR3 nucleotide sequence: TGTGCCAGCAGTTTAGTGCGGCAGGGGCGTTCACCCCTCCACTTT. Full variable domain (outside the CDR3, taken from reference TRBV11-2 and TRBJ1-6): EAGVAQSPRYKIIEKRQSVAFWCNPISGHATLYWYQQILGQGPKLLIQFQNNGVVDDSQLPKDRFSAERLKGVDSTLKIQPAKLEDSAVYLCASSLVRQGRSPLHFGNGTRLTVT.

V is TRBV10-1 and J is TRBJ2-1; D not resolved. Trimming removed 3 bases at V and 2 bases at J, with 5 bases between. The CDR3 length is 13 residues. The germline CDR1 and CDR2 sequences are WNHNN and SYGVQD (reference sequence). The CDR3 loop reads CASSDGPYNEQFF. The DNA of the CDR3 is TGCGCCAGCAGTGACGGCCCCTACAATGAGCAGTTCTTC.

The CDR3 sequence: CASRPIPGTSTEAFF. The CDR3 coding sequence is TGTGCCAGTAGACCAATTCCCGGGACAAGCACTGAAGCTTTCTTT. The genes are TRBV19 and TRBJ1-1, with D maybe TRBD1 (6 bases). Germline V gene sequence: CDR1 LNHDA, CDR2 SQIVND (reference sequence). V dropped 6 bases and J dropped 4 bases, with 18 bases sitting between them. CDR3 size: 15 residues.

V is TRBV10-1 and J is TRBJ1-4; no definite D call. The CDR3 is 13 residues long. Germline V lookup: CDR1 WNHNN, CDR2 SYGVQD (reference sequence). The V gene lost 3 bases and the J gene lost 4 bases, with 6 bases spanning the gap. CDR3 region: CASSDSNNEKLFF. CDR3 nucleotide sequence: TGCGCCAGCAGTGACAGCAATAATGAAAAACTGTTTTTT.

V usage is TRBV18 and J usage is TRBJ2-7; D is perhaps TRBD2 (6 bases). Germline V CDR1 and CDR2: KGHSH, LQKENI. The CDR3 spans 16 residues. V lost 2 bases to trimming and J lost 7 bases, with 21 bases between them. CDR3 in DNA: TGTGCCAGCTCACCAACTTATACTGGGGGACTTGGGGAGCAGTACTTC. As protein: CASSPTYTGGLGEQYF.

V gene TRBV7-9 combines with J gene TRBJ1-2; tentative D call: TRBD1 (5 bases). Trimming cost V 4 bases and J 6 bases, with 18 bases left between them. This CDR3 spans 15 amino acids. Germline CDR1 is SEHNR and CDR2 is FQNEAQ (reference sequence). CDR3: CASSSVQRGSDGYTF. CDR3 nucleotides: TGTGCCAGCAGCTCCGTACAGCGGGGCAGCGATGGCTACACCTTC.

The rearrangement uses TRBV28 and TRBJ1-1, with a weak D call TRBD1 (6 bases). Trimming stripped 5 bases from V and 0 bases from J, with 10 bases between. The CDR3 loop spans 14 amino acids. From germline, CDR1 is MDHEN and CDR2 SYDVKM. Here the CDR3 reads CASSPQGMNTEAFF. The CDR3 DNA reads as TGTGCCAGCAGTCCACAGGGAATGAACACTGAAGCTTTCTTT. The variable domain in full, completed from reference TRBV28 and TRBJ1-1, reads DVKVTQSSRYLVKRTGEKVFLECVQDMDHENMFWYRQDPGLGLRLIYFSYDVKMKEKGDIPEGYSVSREKKERFSLILESASTNQTSMYLCASSPQGMNTEAFFGQGTRLTVV.